The 15 T cell receptor beta chains below come from one sample, sequenced in a study of Ad26.COV2.S vaccination and SARS-CoV-2 variants. Generated by immunoSEQ multiplex PCR, the TCRdb table keeps only in-frame clones and is missing some. The sample gives approximately 360,000 clones, 83% of which show up once; just under 7.5% is in the top ten. Treatment described: some 19 received Ad26.COV2.S at low or high dose, single or two shots; about 5 received placebo; per-sample allocation not given. Day 63 after the first injection of vaccine or placebo was the sampling time. The source material was peripheral blood, sampled in a trial of Ad26.COV2.S vaccine versus placebo. The receptors come from a person aged 18-65 years who received the Ad26.COV2.S COVID-19 vaccine or a placebo.

The rearrangement links TRBV25-1 to TRBJ1-2, with D perhaps TRBD1 (5 bases). The CDR3 runs to 15 residues. V was trimmed by 3 bases and J by 5 bases, leaving 16 bases between them. In germline, CDR1 is MGHDK, CDR2 SYGVNS. CDR3 amino acids: CASSERWGPMYGYTF. The CDR3 bases are TGTGCCAGCAGTGAGCGGTGGGGACCGATGTATGGCTACACCTTC.

The gene calls are TRBV7-9 and TRBJ1-6; 7 bases align to TRBD1. This CDR3 contains 15 residues. Germline V gene lookup returns CDR1 SEHNR and CDR2 FQNEAQ (reference sequence). Trimming removed 4 bases from V and 5 bases from J; junction bases left unmatched: 5. CDR3: CASSSGDSNNSPLHF. The CDR3 DNA sequence: TGTGCCAGCAGCTCGGGGGACAGCAATAATTCACCCCTCCACTTT. The entire variable domain, with the rest obtained from reference TRBV7-9 and TRBJ1-6, is as follows: DTGVSQNPRHKITKRGQNVTFRCDPISEHNRLYWYRQTLGQGPEFLTYFQNEAQLEKSRLLSDRFSAERPKGSFSTLEIQRTEQGDSAMYLCASSSGDSNNSPLHFGNGTRLTVT.

The rearrangement joins TRBV11-2 to TRBJ2-3; either TRBD1 or TRBD2 may supply D (6 bases each). V was pared by 5 bases and J by 9 bases, with 21 bases between. Germline CDR1 is SGHAT and CDR2 is FQNNGV. The CDR3 totals 15 residues. DNA for the CDR3: TGTGCCAGCAGCCCCAGGGGCGGGACCGCGGAGACGCAGTATTTT. Its protein product is CASSPRGGTAETQYF.

This chain connects TRBV6-6 to TRBJ2-2; no firm D call. In germline, CDR1 is MNHNY, CDR2 SVGAGI (reference sequence). This CDR3 is 14 amino acids long. With 0 bases removed from V and 6 bases from J, the gap between germline ends came to 8 bases. DNA of the CDR3: TGTGCCAGCAGTTACTCACGGCTATCCGGGGAGCTGTTTTTT. This translates into CASSYSRLSGELFF.

The chain combines TRBV6-5 with TRBJ1-6; unclear D gene. The CDR3 extends over 14 amino acids. V lost 7 bases to trimming and J lost 5 bases, with 12 bases between them. The germline gives CDR1 MNHEY, CDR2 SVGAGI. The CDR3 reads CASNPGSNNSPLHF. The CDR3 DNA is TGTGCCAGCAACCCCGGGTCTAATAATTCACCCCTCCACTTT.

This clone was detected many times. For the CDR3, the DNA is TGTGCCACCAGTGAGAGGAGGAACACCGGGGAGCTGTTTTTT. Its translation is CATSERRNTGELFF. The chain is built from TRBV24-1 and TRBJ2-2; no firm D call. The CDR3 is made up of 14 amino acids. The V gene lost 4 bases and the J gene lost 1 base, with 6 bases spanning the gap. Germline V gene sequence: CDR1 KGHDR, CDR2 SFDVKD.

The rearrangement joins TRBV14 to TRBJ2-3; the D gene is possibly TRBD2 (6 bases). Germline loops: CDR1 SGHDN, CDR2 FVKESK. V was pared by 5 bases and J by 10 bases, with 16 bases between. This CDR3 contains 13 residues. CDR3 DNA sequence: TGTGCCAGCAGCTTTCTGACTAGTGGAGCGCAGTATTTT. Translated: CASSFLTSGAQYF.

V and J are TRBV6-5 and TRBJ2-1; D possibly corresponds to TRBD1 (5 bases). V shed 2 bases and J shed 6 bases, with 11 bases lying between them. Germline CDR1 is MNHEY and CDR2 is SVGAGI. This CDR3 contains 14 residues. The CDR3 DNA reads TGTGCCAGCAGTTACGGGGCGCCTCTCAATGAGCAGTTCTTC. It is translated as CASSYGAPLNEQFF.

The chain couples TRBV9 to TRBJ2-1, with TRBD2 matching over 11 bases. In germline, CDR1 is SGDLS, CDR2 YYNGEE. The CDR3 is 15 residues long. With 0 bases clipped from V and 6 bases from J, the junction kept 2 bases outside the gene matches. The CDR3 here is CASSVVSGRVNEQFF. In DNA, the CDR3 is TGTGCCAGCAGCGTAGTTAGCGGGAGGGTCAATGAGCAGTTCTTC.

The chain joins TRBV7-9 to TRBJ1-3; D ambiguous. With 5 bases removed from V and 4 bases from J, the gap between germline ends came to 12 bases. The CDR3 is made up of 14 amino acids. Germline loops: CDR1 SEHNR, CDR2 FQNEAQ (reference sequence). CDR3 nucleotide sequence: TGTGCCAGCAGCCTGATGGGGTCAGGAAACACCATATATTTT. It codes for CASSLMGSGNTIYF. The variable domain in full, completed from reference TRBV7-9 and TRBJ1-3, reads DTGVSQNPRHKITKRGQNVTFRCDPISEHNRLYWYRQTLGQGPEFLTYFQNEAQLEKSRLLSDRFSAERPKGSFSTLEIQRTEQGDSAMYLCASSLMGSGNTIYFGEGSWLTVV.

This clone was observed once. This rearrangement joins TRBV30 to TRBJ1-3; a possible D gene is TRBD1 (5 bases). V dropped 4 bases and J dropped 1 base, with 11 bases sitting between them. Germline CDR1 GTSNPN, CDR2 SVGIG (reference sequence). The CDR3 length is 14 residues. This CDR3 is CAWKVKGSGNTIYF. As DNA, the CDR3 is TGTGCCTGGAAGGTTAAGGGGTCTGGAAACACCATATATTTT.

As concerns this clone: Different DNA sequences within this sample yield the same CDR3. The chain has TRBV9 and TRBJ1-3; D unresolved. V dropped 2 bases and J dropped 2 bases, with 2 bases sitting between them. CDR3 length: 12 residues. Germline V gene sequence: CDR1 SGDLS, CDR2 YYNGEE. CDR3 bases: TGTGCCAGCAGCGTCGCTGGAAACACCATATATTTT. Translated, it gives CASSVAGNTIYF.

This chain connects TRBV11-3 to TRBJ1-3, with D maybe TRBD1 (6 bases). CDR1 is SGHNT and CDR2 is YENEEA in the germline V gene. The CDR3 length is 15 residues. Trimming took off 2 bases at V and 0 bases at J, with 8 bases between the two ends. CDR3 in DNA: TGTGCCAGCAGCTTACAGGGGTACTCTGGAAACACCATATATTTT. Protein sequence: CASSLQGYSGNTIYF.

The V call is TRBV6-2 or TRBV6-3, the J call TRBJ1-1; D is ambiguous. The V end was cut by 2 bases, the J end by 4 bases, with 8 bases between. This CDR3 is 13 amino acids long. CDR1 and CDR2 from the germline V gene are MNHEY and SVGEGT. CDR3 DNA sequence: TGTGCCAGCAGTTACAGGGTGAGCACTGAAGCTTTCTTT. Translation: CASSYRVSTEAFF.

The chain uses TRBV4-3 and TRBJ2-1, with TRBD1 matching over 7 bases. CDR1 and CDR2 (germline): LGHNA, YSLEER. The CDR3 consists of 15 residues. Trimming took 2 bases from V and 8 from J; bases not matched to a gene: 9. Here the CDR3 reads CASSQWQGDRHEQFF. CDR3 DNA: TGCGCCAGCAGCCAATGGCAGGGGGATAGGCATGAGCAGTTCTTC.